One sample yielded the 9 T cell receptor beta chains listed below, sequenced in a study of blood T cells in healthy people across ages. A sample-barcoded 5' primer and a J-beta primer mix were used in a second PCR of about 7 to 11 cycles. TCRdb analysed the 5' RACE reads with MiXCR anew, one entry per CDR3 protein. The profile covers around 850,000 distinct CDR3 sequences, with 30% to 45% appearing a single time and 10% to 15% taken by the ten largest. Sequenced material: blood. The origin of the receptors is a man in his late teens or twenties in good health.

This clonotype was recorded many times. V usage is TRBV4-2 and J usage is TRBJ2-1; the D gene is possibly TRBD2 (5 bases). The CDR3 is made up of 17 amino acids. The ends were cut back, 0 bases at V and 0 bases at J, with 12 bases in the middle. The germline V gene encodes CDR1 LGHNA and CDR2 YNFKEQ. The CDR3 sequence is CASSQDYGESSYNEQFF. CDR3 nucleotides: TGTGCCAGCAGCCAAGATTACGGGGAAAGCTCCTACAATGAGCAGTTCTTC.

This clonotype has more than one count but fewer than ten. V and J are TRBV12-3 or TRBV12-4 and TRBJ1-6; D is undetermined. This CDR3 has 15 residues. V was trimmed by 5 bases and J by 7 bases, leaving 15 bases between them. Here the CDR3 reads CASSPSGNLNSPLHF. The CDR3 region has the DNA TGTGCCAGCAGTCCCTCCGGGAACCTCAATTCACCCCTCCACTTT.

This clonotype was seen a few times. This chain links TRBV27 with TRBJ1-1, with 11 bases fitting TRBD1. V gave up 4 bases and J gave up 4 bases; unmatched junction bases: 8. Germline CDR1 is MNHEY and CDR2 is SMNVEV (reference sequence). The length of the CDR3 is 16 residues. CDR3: CASSSWTGGAVTEAFF. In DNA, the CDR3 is TGTGCCAGCAGTTCTTGGACAGGGGGCGCCGTCACTGAAGCTTTCTTT.

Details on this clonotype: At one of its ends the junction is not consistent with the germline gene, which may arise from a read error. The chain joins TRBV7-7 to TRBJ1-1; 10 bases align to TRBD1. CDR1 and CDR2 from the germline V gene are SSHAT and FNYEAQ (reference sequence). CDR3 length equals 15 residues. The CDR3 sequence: CASSFGTGASAEAFF. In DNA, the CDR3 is TGTGCTAGCAGCTTTGGGACAGGGGCTTCCGCTGAAGCTTTCTTT.

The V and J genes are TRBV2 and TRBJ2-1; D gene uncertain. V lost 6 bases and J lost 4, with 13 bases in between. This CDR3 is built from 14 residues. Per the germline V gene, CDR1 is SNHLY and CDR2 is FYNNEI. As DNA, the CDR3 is TGTGCCAGCAGAAAGAGGAGTGGATACAATGAGCAGTTCTTC. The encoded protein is CASRKRSGYNEQFF.

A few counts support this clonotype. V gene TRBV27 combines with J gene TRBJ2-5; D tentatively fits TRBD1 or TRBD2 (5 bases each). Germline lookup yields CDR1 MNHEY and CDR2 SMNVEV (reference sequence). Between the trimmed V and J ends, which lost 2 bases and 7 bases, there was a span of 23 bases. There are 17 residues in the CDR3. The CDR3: CASSLNPWGSGRGTQYF. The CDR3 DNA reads TGTGCCAGCAGTTTAAACCCTTGGGGGTCAGGAAGAGGGACCCAGTACTTC.

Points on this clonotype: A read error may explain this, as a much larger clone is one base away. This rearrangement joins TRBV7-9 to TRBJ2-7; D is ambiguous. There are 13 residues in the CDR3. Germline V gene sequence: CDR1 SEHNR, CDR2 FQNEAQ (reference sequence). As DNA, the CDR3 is TGTGCCAGCAGCTTGGTCAGCTCCCACGAGCAGTACTTC. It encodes CASSLVSSHEQYF.

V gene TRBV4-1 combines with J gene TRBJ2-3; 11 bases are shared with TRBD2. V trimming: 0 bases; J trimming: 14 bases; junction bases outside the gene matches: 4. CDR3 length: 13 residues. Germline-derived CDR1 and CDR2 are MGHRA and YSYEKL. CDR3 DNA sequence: TGCGCCAGCAGCCAAGATCCTGGGACTAGCGGGTATTTT. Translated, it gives CASSQDPGTSGYF.

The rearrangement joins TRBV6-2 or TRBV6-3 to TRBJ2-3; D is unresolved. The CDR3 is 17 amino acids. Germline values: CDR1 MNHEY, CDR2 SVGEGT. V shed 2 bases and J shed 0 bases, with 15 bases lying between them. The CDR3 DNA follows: TGTGCCAGCAGTTACCCGAGTAGCCGCCCTAGCACAGATACGCAGTATTTT. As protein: CASSYPSSRPSTDTQYF.